The T cell receptor beta chain described here comes from a study of identical twins. Addition of a universal primer site occurred through template switching, and cDNA carried unique molecular identifiers. TCRdb re-derived calls from the 5' RACE reads in MiXCR, one entry per CDR3 protein. The sample carries around 290,000 distinct CDR3 sequences, 7.5% to 9.5% recorded once. These same data were also listed under a study on yellow fever vaccine responses in identical twins.

The sequencing input was CD8+ T cells sorted from blood. This sequence was found in a young woman in good health.

CDR3 protein: CASDKPDRSYEQYF. Here the CDR3 DNA reads TGTGCCAGTGATAAGCCGGACCGCTCCTACGAGCAGTACTTC. The chain has TRBV2 and TRBJ2-7; D remains unclear. The CDR3 has 14 amino acids. Between the trimmed V and J ends, which lost 9 bases and 0 bases, there was a span of 15 bases. The germline V gene has CDR1 SNHLY and CDR2 FYNNEI.